This T cell receptor (beta chain) emerged from a study of shared T cell receptors in the human thymus. Produced via immunoSEQ multiplex PCR; TCRdb's table is partial and in-frame only. In the table there are about 380,000 clones, just under 95% of which are singletons. The CDR3 is 17 residues long. The V gene's germline CDR1 is SGHDN and CDR2 FVKESK. The V gene end was trimmed by 2 bases and the J gene end by 0 bases; junction bases not matched to a gene: 2. This clonotype was obtained from a human donor. The rearrangement links TRBV14 to TRBJ2-3, with 13 bases aligning to TRBD2. Input material: thymocytes. DNA for the CDR3: TGTGCCAGCAGCCAACAACTAGCGGGAGGGAGCACAGATACGCAGTATTTT. Protein: CASSQQLAGGSTDTQYF.